This T cell receptor beta chain was retrieved from a study of T cell clonality in common variable immunodeficiency (dated by TCRdb to 2013 to 2016). Results the study describes overall, beyond this receptor: CVID subjects shared fewer TCRbeta clones with each other than healthy controls did (p < 0.0001). Even though DNA input was equal, the average per sample came to some 82,000 unique sequences for controls compared with roughly 30,000 for CVID samples. CVID TCRbeta sequences were reported to have fewer deletions and N-nucleotide insertions and to lack highly modified clones with 13 or more V deletions. Patient heterogeneity within the CVID cohort put limits on correlating repertoire features with clinical complications. Compared with healthy controls, CVID subjects showed increased TCRbeta clonality (t-test p = 0.018), a feature most characteristic of about a third of subjects. According to the authors, finding the cause of the higher clonality in CVID would require sequencing the repertoires of T cell subpopulations.

Here V drops 1 base and J drops 3 bases, and the junction holds 2 bases not matched to any gene. For CDR1 and CDR2, the germline V gene (reference sequence) lists SEHNR and FQNEAQ. The CDR3 goes from the cysteine to the phenylalanine over 15 residues. The DNA shown is the part of the CDR3 that was read: 36 bases, in frame from base 1. CVID samples and control samples contributed equivalent amounts of genomic DNA as sequencing input. For every sample, a 60 bp segment covering the rearranged TCRbeta CDR3 region was amplified and then sequenced. The immunoSEQ assay, a bias-corrected multiplex PCR combined with high-throughput sequencing, was used for TCRbeta amplification. In the authors' own workflow: Every unique nucleotide sequence was considered a clone and was annotated with V, D and J genes, copy number and frequency. Sequences were labeled productive if in frame, and non-productive if out of frame or containing stop codons. Clonality was calculated from Shannon's entropy as previously described. The predicted amino acid sequences of productive clones were used to derive the mean CDR3 Kyte-Doolittle hydropathy. The R hclust function was used to hierarchically cluster scaled V gene usage with Manhattan distance and complete linkage. Clone sharing by CDR3 amino acid sequence was assessed by resampling 12 repertoires per group over 100 rounds. Repertoires were searched for more than 55 published EBV-specific and 245 published CMV-specific TCRbeta sequences. Two CVID samples yielding fewer than 10,000 sequences were excluded from analysis, leaving a few dozen CVID repertoires. As stored in TCRdb, this immuneACCESS dataset retains in-frame rearrangements with V and J assigned. A fraction of the clones does not appear; measured against another copy, unresolved V genes explain less than half of the discrepancy, and the remainder lacks a known reason. That table gives V, J and clone size, and the DNA gave D and trimming. This sample has approximately 44,000 clones in the table, none counted a single time. Jointly, the top ten make up roughly 10% of the sample.

This clone was observed many times. The antigen it recognizes is unknown. The read ends 3 residues shy of where the CDR3 ends; the end is completed using the germline J gene. Additional DNA sequences in this sample encode the identical CDR3. Predominantly Caucasian heritage was noted among both the CVID patients and the healthy controls. From each donor, roughly 4.5 to 9 ml of heparinized peripheral whole blood was collected. Genomic DNA from adults with common variable immune deficiency (CVID) and from healthy adult controls was used to sequence TCRbeta CDR3 repertoires. The control group comprised about 22 healthy adult volunteers, roughly twelve female and roughly ten male, aged about 23 to 75 years with a mean age of around 35. Diluted blood was subjected to density centrifugation over Hypaque 1077 or Ficoll-Paque for isolation of peripheral blood mononuclear cells. Unsorted mononuclear cells served as the source of genomic DNA, which was extracted either by Qiagen column purification or by a centrifugation-based method.

The sequenced material came from peripheral blood mononuclear cells. This chain joins TRBV7-9 to TRBJ2-5; 10 central nucleotides agree with TRBD2. This sequence originates from a person between 18 and 75 years old in good health. The CDR3 protein is CASSLGLAGEETQYF. The DNA read from the CDR3 is TGTGCCAGCAGCTTAGGCCTAGCGGGGGAAGAGACC.